These T cell receptor beta chains were read from a single sample in a study of blood T cell repertoires in COVID-19. Data came from immunoSEQ multiplex PCR; TCRdb stores just in-frame clones and leaves some out. Seen here are 50,000 to 60,000 clones, over 90% observed once, and the top ten hold more than 8%. Sequenced input: peripheral blood. The source of these receptors is a woman of 80 years or more with acute or convalescent COVID-19. CDR3s include the opening cysteine and the closing phenylalanine or tryptophan. Fields, in order: V gene, J gene, D gene, clone size, CDR3 protein, CDR3 DNA. The D gene is left open where the match is weak. Only part of the rows carry a size: once, few, many, or a class if the clone is expanded.

TRBV12-5	TRBJ2-7	TRBD2	NA	CASGSPGWLAGHYEQYF	TGTGCTAGTGGTTCCCCGGGGTGGCTAGCGGGTCACTACGAGCAGTACTTC
TRBV7-8	TRBJ1-1	NA	NA	CASSEGAGATGTEAFF	TGTGCCAGCAGCGAAGGTGCGGGGGCAACGGGGACTGAAGCTTTCTTT
TRBV5-4	TRBJ2-7	NA	NA	CASSRRGTASYEQYF	TGTGCCAGCAGCCGCCGGGGGACAGCGAGCTACGAGCAGTACTTC
TRBV21-1	TRBJ2-7	NA	NA	CASSKAAGNYEQYF	TGTGCCAGCAGCAAAGCGGCAGGGAACTACGAGCAGTACTTC
TRBV18	TRBJ1-2	NA	NA	CASSPGGNHGYTF	TGTGCCAGCTCCCCGGGGGGTAACCATGGCTACACCTTC
TRBV24-1	TRBJ2-1	TRBD2	NA	CATCMGGINNEQFF	TGTGCCACCTGTATGGGGGGGATAAACAATGAGCAGTTCTTC
TRBV6-4	TRBJ2-5	NA	once	CASSFRLETQYF	TGTGCCAGCAGTTTCCGTTTGGAGACCCAGTACTTC
TRBV5-1	TRBJ1-5	NA	NA	CASSPEGTLSNQPQHF	TGCGCCAGCAGCCCGGAGGGGACGCTTAGCAATCAGCCCCAGCATTTT
TRBV7-2	TRBJ1-2	NA	NA	CASSLENRDGYTF	TGTGCCAGCAGCTTAGAAAACAGGGATGGCTACACCTTC
TRBV4-3	TRBJ2-3	TRBD2	NA	CASSQVLAGTTDTQYF	TGCGCCAGCAGCCAAGTACTAGCGGGCACCACAGATACGCAGTATTTT
TRBV18	TRBJ1-1	NA	NA	CASSPQEGRNTEAFF	TGTGCCAGCTCACCCCAGGAGGGGCGGAACACTGAAGCTTTCTTT
TRBV11-3	TRBJ2-7	NA	NA	CASTNTLGGEQYF	TGTGCCAGCACCAACACCCTAGGGGGTGAGCAGTACTTC
TRBV2	TRBJ1-1	NA	NA	CASRPPGILSGTEAFF	TGTGCCAGCAGGCCACCCGGGATCTTGTCGGGCACTGAAGCTTTCTTT
TRBV7-2	TRBJ2-7	NA	NA	CASSLTTGTQYEQYF	TGTGCCAGCAGCCTAACCACCGGGACACAATACGAGCAGTACTTC
TRBV5-1	TRBJ2-3	TRBD2	NA	CASSFGLAGLSDTQYF	TGCGCCAGCAGCTTTGGACTAGCGGGACTCTCGGATACGCAGTATTTT
TRBV5-1	TRBJ2-7	NA	NA	CASSFRQAHTVYEQYF	TGCGCCAGCAGCTTCAGGCAGGCACACACAGTTTACGAGCAGTACTTC
TRBV5-1	TRBJ2-3	NA	NA	CASGEAGGGTDTQYF	TGCGCCAGCGGCGAAGCGGGTGGAGGAACAGATACGCAGTATTTT
TRBV12-3/TRBV12-4	TRBJ1-2	TRBD1	NA	CASKGAHYGYTF	TGTGCCAGCAAGGGGGCACACTATGGCTACACCTTC
TRBV14	TRBJ2-3	TRBD2	NA	CASSLLLAGTTDTQYF	TGTGCCAGCAGCCTCTTGCTAGCGGGGACCACAGATACGCAGTATTTT
TRBV2	TRBJ1-1	NA	NA	CASRVFSTEAFF	TGTGCCAGCAGGGTTTTTAGCACTGAAGCTTTCTTT
TRBV19	TRBJ2-1	TRBD2	NA	CASSISAGGRSEQFF	TGTGCCAGTAGTATATCAGCGGGAGGGCGGAGTGAGCAGTTCTTC
TRBV11-3	TRBJ2-1	TRBD1	NA	CASSPSGQVKYNEQFF	TGTGCCAGCAGCCCCTCCGGACAGGTAAAGTACAATGAGCAGTTCTTC
TRBV11-3	TRBJ2-4	TRBD2	NA	CASSLDSPRTSGRAKNIQYF	TGTGCCAGCAGCTTAGATAGCCCGAGGACTAGCGGGAGAGCCAAAAACATTCAGTACTTC
TRBV9	TRBJ2-1	TRBD2	NA	CASSAGLAGYNEQFF	TGTGCCAGCAGCGCGGGACTAGCGGGCTACAATGAGCAGTTCTTC
TRBV7-2	TRBJ1-4	NA	NA	CASSLFGRESEKLFF	TGTGCCAGCAGCTTATTCGGCAGGGAAAGTGAAAAACTGTTTTTT
TRBV19	TRBJ2-1	TRBD2	NA	CASGTSGSVNEQFF	TGTGCCAGTGGAACTAGCGGGAGCGTTAATGAGCAGTTCTTC